Reported below is one TCR beta chain. Its antigen is currently not known. Base qualities are not recorded, but no much larger clone differs from it by a single base. TCRbeta CDR3 regions were amplified from genomic DNA using the immunoSEQ Assay, a bias-controlled multiplex PCR. The authors processed their data as follows. The number of nucleated cells in each sample was estimated by amplification of reference gene primers within the assay. To quantify the absolute abundance of each unique TCRbeta CDR3 rearrangement, sequence reads were collapsed and filtered. For each sample, productive Simpson clonality was calculated by taking the square root of Simpson's diversity index across productive rearrangements. In TCRdb, the immuneACCESS table is reduced to in-frame sequences with V and J assigned. These tables do not hold every clone; where another copy was compared, an unresolved V gene accounts for under half, and the others remain unexplained. D and trimming were read from the DNA, whereas the V and J calls and clone size are those reported in that table. Recorded for this sample are approximately 340,000 clones; 80% to 95% of them occurred a single time. The ten top clones hold roughly 0.9% of the sample.

Participants in the prospective study were aged roughly 18 to 90 years, lived in 20 to 30 United States geographic areas, and enrolled through a virtual design. To assign participants to cohorts, the prospective study relied on clinical history that participants themselves reported in a screening survey and a study questionnaire. Exposed participants had been in contact, within 2 weeks of entering the study, with a person who had a PCR-confirmed or clinician-diagnosed case of COVID-19. In the prospective study, whole blood, serum and a nasopharyngeal or oropharyngeal swab were collected from each participant by mobile phlebotomists. Additional blood draws and questionnaires over an approximately two-month period could optionally be provided by prospective study participants. Before DNA extraction, prospective study blood samples were shipped either frozen or at room temperature. According to the germline V gene (reference sequence), CDR1 reads LGHDT and CDR2 reads YNNKEL. The germline V end is reduced by 4 bases and the J end by 9 bases; junction bases left unmatched: 16. Taken from cysteine to phenylalanine, the CDR3 has 17 residues. Just CDR3 DNA is preserved here, 51 bases in frame from base 1.

This entry comes from a study of blood T cell repertoires in COVID-19 (dated by TCRdb to 2019 to 2021). Some background on the complete study: The collaborator samples originated in the United States, Italy and Spain and spanned the acute and convalescent phases of COVID-19. The material from the prospective study consisted of cDNA or gDNA derived from T cells, B-cell-depleted T cells, or PBMCs. Subjects who had been exposed to COVID-19, were actively infected with it, or had recovered from it provided the deeply sampled blood TCRbeta repertoires that made up the dataset. The repertoires were released in a freely available public database meant as a resource for research on the immune response to SARS-CoV-2. Samples came from the ongoing ImmuneRACE study (first 160 participants) plus 1,254 subjects from 6 global collaborators. A de-identified subject ID, COVID-19 status, age in years and sex were almost always included in the sample metadata. HLA class I and class II types, where available, came from metadata supplied by the sample provider rather than from assay-based typing.

The study at large found these results: The quantity of clinical and demographic metadata differed by source and by participant and was supplied without curation.

The sequencing sample was made of PBMCs or T cells enriched from blood (not recorded which). This TCR was recovered from a woman aged 40-49 years who had been exposed to COVID-19. The rearrangement joined TRBV3-1 (or the pseudogene TRBV3-2) to TRBJ1-5, and TRBD1 matches 9 of the central bases. CDR3 loop: CASSPHDRDRDTGPQHF. The DNA sequence is as follows: TGTGCCAGCAGCCCGCACGACCGGGACAGGGACACCGGGCCCCAGCATTTT.